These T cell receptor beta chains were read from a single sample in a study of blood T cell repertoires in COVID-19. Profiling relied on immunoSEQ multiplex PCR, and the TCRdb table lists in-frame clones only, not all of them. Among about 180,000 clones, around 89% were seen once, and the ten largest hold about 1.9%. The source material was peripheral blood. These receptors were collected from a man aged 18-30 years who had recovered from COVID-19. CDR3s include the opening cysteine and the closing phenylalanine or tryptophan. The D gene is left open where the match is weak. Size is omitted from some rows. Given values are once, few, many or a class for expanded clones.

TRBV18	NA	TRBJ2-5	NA	CASSRSTGTQETQYF	TGTGCCAGCTCACGGTCTACAGGGACCCAAGAGACCCAGTACTTC
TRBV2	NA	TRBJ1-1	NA	CASSEVDSNTEAFF	TGTGCCAGCAGTGAAGTAGACAGCAACACTGAAGCTTTCTTT
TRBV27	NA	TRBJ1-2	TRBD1	CASRPAGTGFGGYTF	TGTGCCAGCAGGCCCGCCGGGACAGGATTCGGTGGCTACACCTTC
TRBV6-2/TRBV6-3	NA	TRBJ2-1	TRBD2	CASSYDGTSGRGYNEQFF	TGTGCCAGCAGTTACGATGGGACTAGCGGGCGGGGTTACAATGAGCAGTTCTTC
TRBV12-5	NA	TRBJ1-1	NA	CASGSYREVNSEAFF	TGTGCTAGTGGGTCCTATCGGGAGGTTAATTCTGAAGCTTTCTTT
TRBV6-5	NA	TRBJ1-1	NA	CASSRGTEAFF	TGTGCCAGCAGCCGGGGTACTGAAGCTTTCTTT
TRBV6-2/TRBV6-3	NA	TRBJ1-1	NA	CASSLQGRNTEAFF	TGTGCCAGCAGTTTGCAGGGTAGGAACACTGAAGCTTTCTTT
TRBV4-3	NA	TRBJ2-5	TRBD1	CASSPWDSPGETQYF	TGCGCCAGCAGCCCTTGGGACAGCCCAGGGGAGACCCAGTACTTC
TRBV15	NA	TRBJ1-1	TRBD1	CATLDRELNTEAFF	TGTGCCACCCTGGACAGGGAGTTGAACACTGAAGCTTTCTTT
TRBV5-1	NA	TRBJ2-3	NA	CASSLQGPQAQYF	TGCGCCAGCAGTCTTCAGGGGCCCCAGGCGCAGTATTTT
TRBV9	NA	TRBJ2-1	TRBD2	CASSVVIAGADNEQFF	TGTGCCAGCAGCGTAGTGATAGCGGGAGCTGATAATGAGCAGTTCTTC
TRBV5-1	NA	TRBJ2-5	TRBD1	CASSSGQWETQYF	TGCGCCAGCAGCTCGGGACAGTGGGAGACCCAGTACTTC
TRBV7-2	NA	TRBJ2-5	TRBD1	CASSSPGTGRETQYF	TGTGCCAGCAGCTCGCCCGGGACAGGGAGAGAGACCCAGTACTTC
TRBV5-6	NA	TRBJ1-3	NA	CASSLGQPYSGNTIYF	TGTGCCAGCAGCTTGGGACAGCCTTACTCTGGAAACACCATATATTTT
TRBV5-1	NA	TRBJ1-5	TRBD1	CASSLDRDQPQHF	TGCGCCAGCAGCCTCGACAGGGATCAGCCCCAGCATTTT
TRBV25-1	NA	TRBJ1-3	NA	CASSPPGTGGNTIYF	TGTGCCAGCAGCCCCCCGGGAACAGGGGGAAACACCATATATTTT
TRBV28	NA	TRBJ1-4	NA	CASSLLPGGKTNEKLFF	TGTGCCAGCAGTTTATTGCCCGGGGGTAAAACTAATGAAAAACTGTTTTTT
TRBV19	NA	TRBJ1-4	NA	CASSTPSGKGNEKLFF	TGTGCCAGTAGTACTCCATCAGGGAAGGGTAATGAAAAACTGTTTTTT
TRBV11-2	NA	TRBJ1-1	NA	CASSQSGTEAFF	TGTGCCAGCAGTCAAAGCGGGACAGAAGCTTTCTTT
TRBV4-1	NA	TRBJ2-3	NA	CASSQGGQPGDTQYF	TGCGCCAGCAGCCAAGGCGGACAGCCGGGAGATACGCAGTATTTT
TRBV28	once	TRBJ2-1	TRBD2	CASSSPGTSGRYNEQFF	TGTGCCAGCAGTTCCCCCGGGACTAGCGGGAGGTACAATGAGCAGTTCTTC
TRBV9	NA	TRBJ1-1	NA	CASSVLGGVHTEAFF	TGTGCCAGCAGCGTATTAGGGGGAGTGCACACTGAAGCTTTCTTT
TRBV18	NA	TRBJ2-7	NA	CASSPEAAYEQYF	TGTGCCAGCTCCCCAGAGGCGGCCTACGAGCAGTACTTC
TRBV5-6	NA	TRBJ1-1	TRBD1	CASSLGGTNRGLWAFF	TGTGCCAGCAGCTTGGGAGGTACAAACAGGGGGCTATGGGCTTTCTTT
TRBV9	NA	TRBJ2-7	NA	CASSLRDFHSYEQYF	TGTGCCAGCAGCCTCCGGGACTTTCACTCCTACGAGCAGTACTTC
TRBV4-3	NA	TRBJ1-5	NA	CASSQDWQARQPQHF	TGCGCCAGCAGCCAAGATTGGCAGGCGAGACAGCCCCAGCATTTT
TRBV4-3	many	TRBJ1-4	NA	CASSQDGGREKLFF	TGCGCCAGCAGCCAAGACGGGGGACGTGAAAAACTGTTTTTT
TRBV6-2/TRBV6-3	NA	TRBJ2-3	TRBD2	CASSPARSGIGDTQYF	TGTGCCAGCAGCCCCGCCCGCAGCGGGATTGGAGATACGCAGTATTTT
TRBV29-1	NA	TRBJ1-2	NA	CSVGGEINYGYTF	TGCAGCGTTGGGGGAGAGATTAACTATGGCTACACCTTC
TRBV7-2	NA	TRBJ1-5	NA	CASSLAGGQPQHF	TGTGCCAGCAGCTTAGCAGGAGGGCAGCCCCAGCATTTT
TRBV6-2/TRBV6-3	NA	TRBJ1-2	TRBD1	CASSIQGGNGYTF	TGTGCCAGCAGTATACAGGGGGGGAATGGCTACACCTTC
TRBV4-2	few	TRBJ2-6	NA	CASSQASDGSSGANVLTF	TGTGCCAGCAGCCAAGCAAGCGATGGAAGTTCTGGGGCCAACGTCCTGACTTTC
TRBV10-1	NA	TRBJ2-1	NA	CASSEQSIYNEQFF	TGCGCCAGCAGTGAACAGTCGATCTACAATGAGCAGTTCTTC
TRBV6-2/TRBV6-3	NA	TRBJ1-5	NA	CASSYETKQPQHF	TGTGCCAGCAGTTACGAGACAAAGCAGCCCCAGCATTTT
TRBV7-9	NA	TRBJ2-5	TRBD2	CASSPGLAGRVETQYF	TGTGCCAGCAGCCCGGGACTAGCGGGGAGAGTGGAGACCCAGTACTTC